This TCR beta chain was documented in a study of cytomegalovirus exposure and HLA in healthy donors. Study findings and constraints: There were over 150 TCR beta chains listed as cytomegalovirus-associated. Researchers reported that a few CMV-associated chains were confirmed in vitro as CMV antigen-specific.

Only in-frame clones appear in the TCRdb table, and some are missing; sequencing was by immunoSEQ multiplex PCR. Among approximately 120,000 clones listed, roughly 95% were seen once. The CDR3 loop spans 14 amino acids. Germline CDR1 LNHDA, CDR2 SQIVND (reference sequence). Trimming took off 3 bases at V and 7 bases at J, with 15 bases between the two ends. Of note for this clone: What it binds is unknown.

The chain has TRBV19 and TRBJ1-2; D not certain. The sample consisted of PBMCs. This TCR was recovered from a man between 18 and 29 years old in good health and CMV-seronegative. CDR3 nucleotides: TGTGCCAGTAGTATGGTTCCTGGGAGGGCTGGCTACACCTTC. As protein: CASSMVPGRAGYTF.